Listed here are 21 T cell receptor beta chains from one sample, sequenced in a study of cytomegalovirus exposure and HLA in healthy donors. The primer mix had 60 Vbeta and 13 Jbeta primers. Only in-frame clones appear in the TCRdb table, and some are missing; sequencing was by immunoSEQ multiplex PCR. The sample contains 55,000 to 70,000 clones, roughly 69% of which appear only once. The specimen was PBMCs. These receptors were obtained from a woman aged 45-65 years in good health and CMV-seronegative.

The V and J genes are TRBV28 and TRBJ2-3; possibly TRBD2 for D (6 bases). Trimming removed 2 bases at V and 0 bases at J, with 9 bases between. Looked up from germline, CDR1 is MDHEN and CDR2 is SYDVKM. The CDR3 has 15 residues. CDR3 nucleotide sequence: TGTGCCAGCAGTTTAATGCGGGGAAGCACAGATACGCAGTATTTT. Translated, it gives CASSLMRGSTDTQYF. Looking up the rest from reference TRBV28 and TRBJ2-3 gives the full variable domain: DVKVTQSSRYLVKRTGEKVFLECVQDMDHENMFWYRQDPGLGLRLIYFSYDVKMKEKGDIPEGYSVSREKKERFSLILESASTNQTSMYLCASSLMRGSTDTQYFGPGTRLTVL.

The chain couples TRBV20-1 to TRBJ1-1; D is unclear. Germline V lookup: CDR1 DFQATT, CDR2 SNEGSKA (reference sequence). There are 11 residues in the CDR3. The V end was cut by 1 base, the J end by 11 bases, with 11 bases between. DNA for the CDR3: TGCAGTGCTAGAGTAGAGTTACGGGCTTTCTTT. Translated, it gives CSARVELRAFF.

This chain joins TRBV19 and TRBJ2-7; D not certain. CDR3 size: 12 residues. V lost 2 bases and J 1 base, leaving 3 bases between the germline ends. Germline values: CDR1 LNHDA, CDR2 SQIVND (reference sequence). The CDR3 is CASSIPSYEQYF. CDR3 nucleotide sequence: TGTGCCAGTAGTATACCTTCCTACGAGCAGTACTTC.

This clone was detected a few times. This rearrangement joins TRBV29-1 to TRBJ1-1; 8 nucleotides align to TRBD1. Germline CDR1 SQVTM, CDR2 ANQGSEA. The CDR3 is made up of 14 amino acids. V trimming: 5 bases; J trimming: 1 base; junction bases outside the gene matches: 6. CDR3 region: CSVSGGRENTEAFF. DNA for the CDR3: TGCAGCGTTTCAGGGGGCCGAGAGAACACTGAAGCTTTCTTT.

Only one count was recorded for this clone. CDR3 coding DNA: TGTGCCAGCAGCTTCCCGGCTAGCGGGATGAGCGGGGAGCTGTTTTTT. Translated, it gives CASSFPASGMSGELFF. The chain links TRBV5-6 to TRBJ2-2; TRBD2 agrees at 9 bases. The junction had 9 bases not matched to a gene; V was cut back by 2 bases and J by 7 bases. CDR3 length: 16 amino acids. The germline V gene has CDR1 SGHDT and CDR2 YYEEEE.

V and J are TRBV7-8 and TRBJ2-1, with 10 bases lining up with TRBD2. The CDR3 contains 16 residues. CDR1 is SGHVS and CDR2 is FQNEAQ in the germline V gene. The ends lost 4 bases at V and 1 base at J; junction bases unmatched: 4. The CDR3 is CASSSETSGSYNEQFF. The CDR3 bases are TGTGCCAGCAGCTCTGAGACTAGCGGGTCCTACAATGAGCAGTTCTTC.

The chain recombines TRBV5-1 with TRBJ2-5; the D is unclear. The V gene's germline CDR1 is SGHRS and CDR2 YFSETQ. The V end was cut by 1 base, the J end by 3 bases, with 10 bases between. The CDR3 spans 14 residues. CDR3 protein: CASSLISMEETQYF. As DNA, the CDR3 is TGCGCCAGCAGCTTGATTAGTATGGAAGAGACCCAGTACTTC.

This clone has a handful of counts. For the CDR3, the DNA is TGTGCCAGCAGCTTACTCGGGGAGCTGTTTTTT. Its translation is CASSLLGELFF. The rearrangement joins TRBV5-4 to TRBJ2-2; D not resolved. The CDR3 length is 11 residues. Trimming pared 2 bases from V and 7 bases from J, leaving 3 bases between. From germline, CDR1 is SGHNT and CDR2 YYREEE (reference sequence).

The CDR3 region is CSAGTDYGYTF. DNA for the CDR3: TGCAGCGCGGGGACAGACTATGGCTACACCTTC. The chain is built from TRBV29-1 and TRBJ1-2, with 7 bases aligning to TRBD1. In germline, CDR1 is SQVTM, CDR2 ANQGSEA. Losses at the gene ends were 7 bases for V and 3 bases for J; bases not matched to a gene: 2. The CDR3 sequence is 11 residues long.

This clone has more than one count but fewer than ten. V and J are TRBV4-1 and TRBJ2-2, with D possibly TRBD2 on 6 matching bases. The germline V gene encodes CDR1 MGHRA and CDR2 YSYEKL. The CDR3 is made up of 16 amino acids. The V end was cut by 0 bases, the J end by 6 bases, with 14 bases between. In nucleotides, the CDR3 is TGCGCCAGCAGCCAAGATGGGGCGGGGAGAGCCGGGGAGCTGTTTTTT. Translation gives CASSQDGAGRAGELFF.

V and J are TRBV7-9 and TRBJ2-5; possibly TRBD1 for D (6 bases). The germline CDR1 and CDR2 sequences are SEHNR and FQNEAQ (reference sequence). The CDR3 extends over 15 amino acids. Trimming removed 5 bases at V and 5 bases at J, with 18 bases between. CDR3 nucleotides: TGTGCCAGCAGCCCCCTAGGGGCAGGGGTTGAGACCCAGTACTTC. Amino acids: CASSPLGAGVETQYF.

This sequence joins TRBV27 and TRBJ1-1, with 7 positions matching TRBD1. Germline-derived CDR1 and CDR2 are MNHEY and SMNVEV (reference sequence). The CDR3 loop spans 17 amino acids. J lost 8 bases, V lost 6 bases, and 21 bases had no gene match. Here the CDR3 reads CASSPKGQLVRKVEAFF. The CDR3 nucleotides read TGTGCCAGCAGCCCAAAGGGACAGTTGGTAAGGAAGGTGGAAGCTTTCTTT.

The chain recombines TRBV2 with TRBJ1-2, with D unresolved. The V gene's germline CDR1 is SNHLY and CDR2 FYNNEI. Between the trimmed V and J ends, which lost 7 bases and 4 bases, there was a span of 10 bases. CDR3 length: 12 amino acids. The DNA of the CDR3 is TGTGCCAGCACCCAGGAGGCCTATGGCTACACCTTC. This codes for CASTQEAYGYTF. Combining the CDR3 with reference TRBV2 and TRBJ1-2 gives the whole variable domain EPEVTQTPSHQVTQMGQEVILRCVPISNHLYFYWYRQILGQKVEFLVSFYNNEISEKSEIFDDQFSVERPDGSNFTLKIRSTKLEDSAMYFCASTQEAYGYTFGSGTRLTVV.

The chain combines TRBV29-1 with TRBJ1-1; 7 positions agree with TRBD1. The CDR3 runs to 12 residues. CDR1 is SQVTM, CDR2 ANQGSEA, per germline. Germline trimming cut 7 bases from V and 0 bases from J; bases unmatched to any gene: 2. This CDR3 reads CSAGQMNTEAFF. The DNA for the CDR3 is TGCAGCGCGGGACAGATGAACACTGAAGCTTTCTTT.

The chain has TRBV4-3 and TRBJ2-3, with 13 bases that match TRBD2. J gave up 6 bases and V 2 bases, and 5 bases lay outside the gene matches. CDR1 is LGHNA and CDR2 is YSLEER in the germline V gene. The CDR3 contains 16 residues. The CDR3: CASSQNGLAGADTQYF. DNA for the CDR3: TGCGCCAGCAGCCAAAATGGACTAGCGGGAGCGGATACGCAGTATTTT.

The chain is built from TRBV28 and TRBJ1-2, with 9 bases that match TRBD1. Germline-derived CDR1 and CDR2 are MDHEN and SYDVKM. The CDR3 has 16 amino acids. J lost 2 bases, V lost 2 bases, and 6 bases had no gene match. CDR3: CASSLNPGQGNYGYTF. The CDR3 DNA sequence: TGTGCCAGCAGTTTAAACCCTGGACAGGGGAACTATGGCTACACCTTC.

This chain links TRBV6-6 with TRBJ2-1, with D maybe TRBD2 (5 bases). Germline CDR1 MNHNY, CDR2 SVGAGI (reference sequence). V lost 6 bases to trimming and J lost 0 bases, with 15 bases between them. The CDR3 is made up of 16 amino acids. The CDR3 spells CASRSRVGSSYNEQFF. CDR3 coding DNA: TGTGCCAGCAGATCCCGTGTGGGGAGCTCCTACAATGAGCAGTTCTTC.

V usage is TRBV30 and J usage is TRBJ2-7, with D tentatively TRBD2 (6 bases). The CDR3 loop spans 14 amino acids. Germline CDR1 and CDR2: GTSNPN and SVGIG (reference sequence). Trimming pared 4 bases from V and 0 bases from J, leaving 13 bases between. The CDR3 sequence: CAWTRDWDSYEQYF. CDR3 bases: TGTGCCTGGACCCGGGACTGGGACTCCTACGAGCAGTACTTC.

This clone was counted a few times. This chain connects TRBV19 to TRBJ2-6, with D unresolved. The germline V gene encodes CDR1 LNHDA and CDR2 SQIVND (reference sequence). This CDR3 spans 16 amino acids. V shed 5 bases and J shed 0 bases, with 11 bases lying between them. The CDR3 reads CASSFAESSGANVLTF. The CDR3 DNA follows: TGTGCCAGTAGTTTCGCGGAAAGCTCTGGGGCCAACGTCCTGACTTTC.

This clone has just a few counts. This chain uses TRBV29-1 with TRBJ2-7; 10 nucleotides align to TRBD2. The CDR3 length is 14 residues. Germline V gene lookup returns CDR1 SQVTM and CDR2 ANQGSEA. The ends lost 6 bases at V and 0 bases at J; junction bases unmatched: 5. CDR3 protein: CSVRLAGSSYEQYF. The CDR3 DNA reads TGCAGCGTCAGACTAGCGGGCAGCTCCTACGAGCAGTACTTC.

CDR3 residues: CASSGNSNQPQHF. CDR3 in DNA: TGTGCCAGCAGTGGTAATAGCAATCAGCCCCAGCATTTT. The gene calls are TRBV2 and TRBJ1-5; D ambiguous. There are 13 residues in the CDR3. In germline, CDR1 is SNHLY, CDR2 FYNNEI. V lost 4 bases to trimming and J lost 0 bases, with 4 bases between them.